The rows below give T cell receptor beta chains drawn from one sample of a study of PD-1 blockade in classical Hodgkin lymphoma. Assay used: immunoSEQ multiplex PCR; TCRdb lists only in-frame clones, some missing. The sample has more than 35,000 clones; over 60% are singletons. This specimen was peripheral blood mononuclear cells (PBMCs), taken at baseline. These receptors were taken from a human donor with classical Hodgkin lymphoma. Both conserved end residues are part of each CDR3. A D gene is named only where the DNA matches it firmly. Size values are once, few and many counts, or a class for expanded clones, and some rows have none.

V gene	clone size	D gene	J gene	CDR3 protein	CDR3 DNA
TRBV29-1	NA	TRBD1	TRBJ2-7	CSVAGGLEQYF	TGCAGCGTCGCAGGGGGCCTCGAGCAGTACTTC
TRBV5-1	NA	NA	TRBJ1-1	CASSLIGREAFF	TGCGCCAGCAGCTTGATTGGCAGGGAAGCTTTCTTT
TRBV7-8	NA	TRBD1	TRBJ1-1	CASSLGGGLYTEAFF	TGTGCCAGCAGCTTAGGAGGGGGCCTTTACACTGAAGCTTTCTTT
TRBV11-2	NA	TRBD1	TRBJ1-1	CASSQLRDRKNTEAFF	TGTGCCAGCAGCCAACTCAGGGACAGGAAGAACACTGAAGCTTTCTTT
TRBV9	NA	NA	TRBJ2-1	CASSVEPQGRNEQFF	TGTGCCAGCAGCGTAGAGCCACAGGGCCGGAATGAGCAGTTCTTC
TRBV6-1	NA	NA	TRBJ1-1	CASTWTLNTEAFF	TGTGCCAGCACCTGGACCTTGAACACTGAAGCTTTCTTT
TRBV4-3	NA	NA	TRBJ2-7	CASSQGGLSYEQYF	TGCGCCAGCAGCCAAGGAGGATTATCCTACGAGCAGTACTTC
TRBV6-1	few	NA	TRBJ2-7	CASTSNEQYF	TGTGCCAGCACCTCGAACGAGCAGTACTTC
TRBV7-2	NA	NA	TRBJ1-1	CASSLAPGTLAAFF	TGTGCCAGCAGCTTAGCCCCGGGGACCTTGGCAGCTTTCTTT
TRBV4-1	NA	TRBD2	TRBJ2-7	CASSQGTSGSFYEQYF	TGCGCCAGCAGCCAAGGGACTAGCGGGAGTTTTTACGAGCAGTACTTC
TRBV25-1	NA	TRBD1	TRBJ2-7	CATAGTGDPYEQYF	TGTGCCACCGCCGGGACAGGGGATCCCTACGAGCAGTACTTC
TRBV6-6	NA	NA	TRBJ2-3	CASSHTDTQYF	TGTGCCAGCAGTCACACAGATACGCAGTATTTT
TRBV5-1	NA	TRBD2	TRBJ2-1	CASSLMGGTSDDEQFF	TGCGCCAGCAGCTTGATGGGCGGGACTAGCGACGATGAGCAGTTCTTC
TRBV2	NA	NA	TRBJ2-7	CASDSPGPYEQYF	TGTGCCAGCGACTCTCCAGGGCCCTACGAGCAGTACTTC
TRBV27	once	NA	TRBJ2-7	CASRITRGGEQYF	TGTGCCAGCAGAATTACTAGGGGAGGCGAGCAGTACTTC
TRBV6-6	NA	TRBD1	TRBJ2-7	CASTPLDRGYEQYF	TGTGCCAGCACCCCCCTGGACAGGGGATACGAGCAGTACTTC
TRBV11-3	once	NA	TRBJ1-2	CASSPGEYYGYTF	TGTGCCAGCAGCCCAGGAGAGTACTATGGCTACACCTTC
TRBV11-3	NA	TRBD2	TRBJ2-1	CASSARGTSGLNEQFF	TGTGCCAGCAGCGCACGGGGGACTAGTGGTTTAAATGAGCAGTTCTTC
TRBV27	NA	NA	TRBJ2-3	CASSLGRATDTQYF	TGTGCCAGCAGTTTGGGCAGGGCCACAGATACGCAGTATTTT
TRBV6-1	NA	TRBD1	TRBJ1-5	CASSEEERGPQPQHF	TGTGCCAGCAGTGAAGAAGAGAGGGGGCCTCAGCCCCAGCATTTT
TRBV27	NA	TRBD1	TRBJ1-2	CASSLQGALGYGYTF	TGTGCCAGCAGTTTACAGGGGGCCTTGGGCTATGGCTACACCTTC
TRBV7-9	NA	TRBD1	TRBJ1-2	CASSESRTGDYGYTF	TGTGCCAGCAGCGAGAGCCGAACAGGGGACTATGGCTACACCTTC
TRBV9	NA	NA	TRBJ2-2	CASSGVRDTNTGELFF	TGTGCCAGCAGCGGGGTGCGGGATACGAACACCGGGGAGCTGTTTTTT
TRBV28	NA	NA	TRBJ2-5	CASSPRGGQETQYF	TGTGCCAGCAGTCCCCGTGGAGGCCAAGAGACCCAGTACTTC
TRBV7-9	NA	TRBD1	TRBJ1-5	CASSLGMGQGHQPQHF	TGTGCCAGCAGCCTTGGAATGGGACAGGGGCATCAGCCCCAGCATTTT
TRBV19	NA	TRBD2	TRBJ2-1	CASSKVAGVSYNEQFF	TGTGCCAGTAGTAAGGTTGCGGGAGTCTCCTACAATGAGCAGTTCTTC
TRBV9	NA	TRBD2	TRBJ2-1	CASSVASGNNEQFF	TGTGCCAGCAGCGTAGCTAGCGGGAACAATGAGCAGTTCTTC
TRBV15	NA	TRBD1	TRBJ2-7	CATSRARGEQYF	TGTGCCACCAGCAGAGCCAGGGGGGAGCAGTACTTC